A single sample gave rise to the 22 T cell receptor beta chains below, sequenced in a study of long-term antiretroviral therapy in people with HIV. The run of the v3.0 immunoSEQ assay was at survey level. Produced via immunoSEQ multiplex PCR; TCRdb's table is partial and in-frame only. The sample consists of roughly 28,000 clones, 85% to 95% of them appearing once. The sample in question was unsorted PBMCs, obtained 5.3 years after starting antiretroviral therapy. Source of these receptors: a man in his forties or fifties with HIV.

About this clone: A junction end diverges from the germline sequence, so it may reflect a read error. V usage is TRBV5-8 and J usage is TRBJ2-7; 9 nucleotides match TRBD1. In germline, CDR1 is SGHTS, CDR2 YDEGEE. There are 11 residues in the CDR3. The CDR3 reads CASSSGTGYSF. CDR3 DNA: TGTGCCAGCAGTTCCGGGACAGGGTACTCCTTC.

The table lists this clone with a few counts. The chain couples TRBV4-3 to TRBJ1-6; possible D gene TRBD1, 6 bases. The germline V gene has CDR1 LGHNA and CDR2 YSLEER. The CDR3 has 17 amino acids. Trimming took 0 bases from V and 7 from J, leaving 16 bases between them. The CDR3 bases are TGCGCCAGCAGCCAAGATAAGGGGGAGGTCTGGAATTCACCCCTCCACTTT. It yields the protein CASSQDKGEVWNSPLHF.

This chain links TRBV7-7 with TRBJ2-7, with 8 bases lining up with TRBD1. In germline, CDR1 is SSHAT, CDR2 FNYEAQ (reference sequence). The CDR3 consists of 15 residues. V was clipped by 1 base and J by 3 bases; unmatched bases: 5. The CDR3 protein is CASSLGPGGGYEQYF. CDR3 in DNA: TGTGCCAGCAGCTTAGGGCCAGGGGGCGGCTACGAGCAGTACTTC.

The chain carries TRBV25-1 and TRBJ2-7; 8 bases are a match to TRBD2. Germline trimming cut 6 bases from V and 2 bases from J; bases unmatched to any gene: 6. Germline-derived CDR1 and CDR2 are MGHDK and SYGVNS. CDR3 length equals 14 residues. As DNA, the CDR3 is TGTGCCAGCAGCCAGCGGGGGCCCACCTACGAGCAGTACTTC. Protein sequence: CASSQRGPTYEQYF.

As for this clone: Additional DNA sequences in this sample encode the identical CDR3. The chain links TRBV9 to TRBJ2-3; 8 bases agree with TRBD2. CDR3 length: 14 amino acids. Germline values: CDR1 SGDLS, CDR2 YYNGEE. J gave up 6 bases and V 0 bases, and 3 bases lay outside the gene matches. CDR3 nucleotides: TGTGCCAGCAGCGTAGTCTCGGGGGGGGATACGCAGTATTTT. Translated: CASSVVSGGDTQYF.

V usage is TRBV7-3 and J usage is TRBJ2-2; weak D call: TRBD2 (5 bases). The V end was cut by 2 bases, the J end by 6 bases, with 10 bases between. Germline V lookup: CDR1 SGHTA, CDR2 FQGTGA. The CDR3 runs to 14 residues. The CDR3 sequence is CASSLEGSPGELFF. CDR3 bases: TGTGCCAGCAGCTTAGAGGGTTCCCCCGGGGAGCTGTTTTTT.

The chain is built from TRBV4-3 and TRBJ2-7; unclear D gene. There are 15 residues in the CDR3. The germline CDR1 and CDR2 sequences are LGHNA and YSLEER. V was pared by 1 base and J by 3 bases, with 13 bases between. The CDR3 nucleotides read TGCGCCAGCAGCCAAGGACGCTCCGACTTCTACGAGCAGTACTTC. It specifies CASSQGRSDFYEQYF.

This chain links TRBV7-2 with TRBJ1-2; weak D call: TRBD1 (5 bases). CDR3 length: 14 residues. Germline V gene data show CDR1 as SGHTA and CDR2 as FQGNSA. Trimming took off 3 bases at V and 4 bases at J, with 12 bases between the two ends. CDR3 sequence reads: CASSFHGALYGYTF. The CDR3 coding sequence is TGTGCCAGCAGCTTCCACGGGGCCCTCTATGGCTACACCTTC.

V usage is TRBV19 and J usage is TRBJ1-5; D is possibly TRBD1 (5 bases). The CDR3 is made up of 15 amino acids. The germline gives CDR1 LNHDA, CDR2 SQIVND (reference sequence). The ends were cut back, 5 bases at V and 3 bases at J, with 14 bases in the middle. In nucleotides, the CDR3 is TGTGCCAGTAGTGTACTCACAGGAGACAATCAGCCCCAGCATTTT. Its protein product is CASSVLTGDNQPQHF.

The rearrangement uses TRBV5-1 and TRBJ2-2; 13 bases fit TRBD2. The CDR3 sequence is 15 residues long. V lost 7 bases, J lost 6 bases, and 6 bases stayed unmatched. In germline, CDR1 is SGHRS, CDR2 YFSETQ. This CDR3 is CASLGLAGESGELFF. The CDR3 DNA reads TGCGCCAGCTTAGGACTAGCGGGGGAATCCGGGGAGCTGTTTTTT.

By its share, this clone is medium-sized. The rearrangement joins TRBV14 to TRBJ2-1; D call uncertain. This CDR3 is 12 amino acids long. Germline V CDR1 and CDR2: SGHDN, FVKESK. Trimming left V 3 bases short and J 5 bases short, with 5 bases between. The CDR3 sequence: CASSHGHNEQFF. In nucleotides, the CDR3 is TGTGCCAGCAGCCACGGCCACAATGAGCAGTTCTTC.

This clone appeared once. This rearrangement joins TRBV6-1 to TRBJ1-1; D is perhaps TRBD1 (5 bases). V lost 4 bases and J lost 0, with 21 bases in between. Germline CDR1 and CDR2: MNHNS and SASEGT. This CDR3 comprises 18 residues. The CDR3 DNA is TGTGCCAGCAGTGGGGCTCGTGGGGGGACTGCCCTGAACACTGAAGCTTTCTTT. It yields the protein CASSGARGGTALNTEAFF.

J is TRBJ1-1 and V is TRBV6-5; D is perhaps TRBD1 (5 bases). Germline CDR1 and CDR2: MNHEY and SVGAGI. Between the trimmed V and J ends, which lost 4 bases and 4 bases, there was a span of 16 bases. CDR3 size: 15 residues. CDR3 residues: CASSSLGTEGTEAFF. In DNA, the CDR3 is TGTGCCAGCAGTTCCTTAGGGACGGAGGGCACTGAAGCTTTCTTT.

The chain is built from TRBV10-2 and TRBJ1-2; 9 positions agree with TRBD1. The V gene end was trimmed by 8 bases and the J gene end by 6 bases; junction bases not matched to a gene: 13. Germline-derived CDR1 and CDR2 are WSHSY and SAAADI. The CDR3 has 15 amino acids. The CDR3 nucleotides read TGCGCCAGCGGGGGACAGGGCCTCGTGGGCGATGGCTACACCTTC. Translated: CASGGQGLVGDGYTF.

This clone has only a few counts. The chain combines TRBV7-9 with TRBJ2-7; 11 bases line up with TRBD2. V lost 4 bases, J lost 2 bases, and 13 bases stayed unmatched. Germline assignment: CDR1 SEHNR and CDR2 FQNEAQ (reference sequence). The CDR3 contains 18 residues. DNA of the CDR3: TGTGCCAGCAGCTCCCTGACTAGCGGGGCCTATTTAGCCTACGAGCAGTACTTC. As protein: CASSSLTSGAYLAYEQYF.

This chain links TRBV19 with TRBJ1-5, with D perhaps matching TRBD1 (6 bases). The ends were cut back, 4 bases at V and 7 bases at J, with 20 bases in the middle. This CDR3 spans 16 amino acids. CDR1 LNHDA and CDR2 SQIVND come from the germline V gene (reference sequence). CDR3 in amino acids: CASSSGVRQGGQPQHF. The CDR3 nucleotides read TGTGCCAGTAGTAGCGGTGTCCGCCAAGGGGGACAGCCCCAGCATTTT.

V gene TRBV19 combines with J gene TRBJ1-2; 9 nucleotides align to TRBD1. The germline gives CDR1 LNHDA, CDR2 SQIVND (reference sequence). The CDR3 has 15 residues. V shed 7 bases and J 7 bases; nucleotides not matched to a gene: 13. CDR3 sequence: CASNPTGTGFGGYTF. As DNA, the CDR3 is TGTGCCAGTAACCCCACCGGGACAGGGTTTGGTGGCTACACCTTC.

The chain uses TRBV27 and TRBJ1-5; D is possibly TRBD1 (5 bases). Germline assignment: CDR1 MNHEY and CDR2 SMNVEV (reference sequence). Trimming removed 6 bases at V and 1 base at J, with 16 bases between. This CDR3 has 16 amino acids. The CDR3 sequence: CASSPLGGFSNQPQHF. CDR3 DNA: TGTGCCAGCAGCCCCCTGGGGGGGTTCAGCAATCAGCCCCAGCATTTT.

The chain couples TRBV15 to TRBJ1-4; D might be TRBD1 (5 bases). Germline assignment: CDR1 LNHNV and CDR2 YYDKDF (reference sequence). The CDR3 spans 15 residues. V was pared by 0 bases and J by 8 bases, with 13 bases between. The CDR3 loop is CATSRDRSGGEKLFF. CDR3 nucleotides: TGTGCCACCAGCAGAGATCGCTCCGGGGGGGAAAAACTGTTTTTT.

This chain connects TRBV6-1 to TRBJ1-4; 7 bases align to TRBD1. The CDR3 is 15 amino acids. Germline CDR1 is MNHNS and CDR2 is SASEGT. The ends lost 8 bases at V and 0 bases at J; junction bases unmatched: 6. The CDR3 is CASCQGVATNEKLFF. The CDR3 DNA is TGTGCCAGCTGCCAGGGGGTTGCAACTAATGAAAAACTGTTTTTT.

V gene TRBV15 combines with J gene TRBJ2-2, with 9 bases identical to TRBD2. The CDR3 length is 16 residues. Germline V CDR1 and CDR2: LNHNV, YYDKDF (reference sequence). The V segment lost 1 base and the J segment 5 bases; nucleotides outside the gene matches: 5. The CDR3 DNA sequence: TGTGCCACCAGCAGAGCACCGGCGGGGGGGACCGGGGAGCTGTTTTTT. Residues: CATSRAPAGGTGELFF.

J is TRBJ1-2 and V is TRBV6-6; 8 bases map to TRBD1. This CDR3 is built from 13 residues. Per the germline V gene, CDR1 is MNHNY and CDR2 is SVGAGI (reference sequence). V shed 7 bases and J 5 bases; nucleotides not matched to a gene: 6. The CDR3 reads CASNGQGWYGYTF. CDR3 bases: TGTGCCAGCAACGGACAGGGTTGGTATGGCTACACCTTC.